Listed here are 4 T cell receptor beta chains from one sample, sequenced in a study of T and B cells in COVID-19 patients. TRB was amplified from approximately 250-480 ng of blood genomic DNA. TRB rearrangements were amplified by multiplex PCR with BIOMED2 TRB-A/B primers. TCRdb analysed the multiplex PCR reads with MiXCR anew, one entry per CDR3 protein. Among some 8,100 distinct CDR3 sequences listed, roughly 23% were seen once. Sequencing was performed on blood. Receptor source: a human donor who had recovered from COVID-19.

This clonotype has only a few counts. The rearrangement joins TRBV7-9 to TRBJ2-4, with 7 bases lining up with TRBD1. Per the germline V gene, CDR1 is SEHNR and CDR2 is FQNEAQ (reference sequence). V trimming: 4 bases; J trimming: 7 bases; junction bases outside the gene matches: 10. The CDR3 spans 15 residues. CDR3 sequence (DNA): TGTGCCAGCAGCTCAGATAAGACAGGGTGGAACATTCAGTACTTC. Translated: CASSSDKTGWNIQYF.

This clonotype is labeled medium-sized (0.01 to 0.1%). In DNA, the CDR3 is TGTGCCAGTAGTCGAACAGGGGGCTCTTTCTTCTCTCTGGGGGCCAACGTCCTGACTTTC. It translates to CASSRTGGSFFSLGANVLTF. The chain joins TRBV19 to TRBJ2-6; 9 bases align to TRBD1. Germline values: CDR1 LNHDA, CDR2 SQIVND (reference sequence). V was pared by 5 bases and J by 4 bases, with 18 bases of the junction left unmatched. This CDR3 has 20 residues.

There are many counts of this clonotype. The J gene is TRBJ1-4, the V gene TRBV6-1, with D unclear. V shed 6 bases and J shed 5 bases, with 19 bases lying between them. CDR3 length equals 16 residues. Germline CDR1 MNHNS, CDR2 SASEGT. The CDR3 DNA follows: TGTGCCAGCAGAAGATCGGACGGCCTATTAAATGAAAAACTGTTTTTT. Its translation: CASRRSDGLLNEKLFF.

This clonotype is judged medium-sized. J is TRBJ2-5 and V is TRBV15; 10 nucleotides match TRBD1. Germline trimming cut 0 bases from V and 5 bases from J; bases unmatched to any gene: 6. Germline V gene lookup returns CDR1 LNHNV and CDR2 YYDKDF (reference sequence). The CDR3 extends over 16 amino acids. CDR3 residues: CATSRDVGQGIETQYF. The DNA of the CDR3 is TGTGCCACCAGCAGAGATGTGGGACAGGGGATTGAGACCCAGTACTTC.